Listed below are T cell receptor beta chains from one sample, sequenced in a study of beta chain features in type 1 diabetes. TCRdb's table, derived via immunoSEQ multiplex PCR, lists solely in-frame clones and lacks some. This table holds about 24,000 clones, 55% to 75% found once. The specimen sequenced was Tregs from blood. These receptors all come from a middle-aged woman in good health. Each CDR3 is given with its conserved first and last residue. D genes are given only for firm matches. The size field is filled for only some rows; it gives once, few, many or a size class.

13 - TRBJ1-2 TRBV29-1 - TGCAGCGTTGGGGGCGGTCTGCTGGGTGGCTACACCTTC CSVGGGLLGGYTF
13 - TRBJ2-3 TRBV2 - TGTGCCAGCAAGGCAGGGGAGACAGATACGCAGTATTTT CASKAGETDTQYF
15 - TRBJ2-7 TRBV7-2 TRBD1 TGTGCCAGCAGCTTAGCGGGGACAGGGGTCTACGAGCAGTACTTC CASSLAGTGVYEQYF
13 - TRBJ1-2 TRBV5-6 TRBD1 TGTGCCAGCAGCGCGACAGGGTTGGGTGGCTACACCTTC CASSATGLGGYTF
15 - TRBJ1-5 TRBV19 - TGTGCCAGTAGCCCCCATGAGGGTCCCCCTCAGCCCCAGCATTTT CASSPHEGPPQPQHF
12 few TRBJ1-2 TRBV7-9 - TGTGCCAGCAGCTTGGACACCTATGGCTACACCTTC CASSLDTYGYTF
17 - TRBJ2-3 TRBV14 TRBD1 TGTGCCAGCAGCCACCGGTCGATGACAGGGCGGGCAGATACGCAGTATTTT CASSHRSMTGRADTQYF
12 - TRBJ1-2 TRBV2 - TGTGCCATCCCACAGGGAAGTTATGGCTACACCTTC CAIPQGSYGYTF
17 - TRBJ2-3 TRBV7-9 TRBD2 TGTGCCAGCAGCTTAGGGACTAGCGGGGGGTCCACAGATACGCAGTATTTT CASSLGTSGGSTDTQYF
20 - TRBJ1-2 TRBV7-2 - TGTGCCAGCAGCTTAGCCCTCCTTTCAGCCCAGCGGGGGGCGAAGAATGGCTACACCTTC CASSLALLSAQRGAKNGYTF
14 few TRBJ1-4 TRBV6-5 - TGTGCCAGCAGTTCCTTGGCAGTCCGAGAAAAACTGTTTTTT CASSSLAVREKLFF
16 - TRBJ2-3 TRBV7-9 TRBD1 TGTGCCAGCAGCCAGGGACAGTTTTCCCCCACAGATACGCAGTATTTT CASSQGQFSPTDTQYF
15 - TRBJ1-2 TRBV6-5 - TGTGCCAGCAGTCAATTCGGACTTGGTAACTATGGCTACACCTTC CASSQFGLGNYGYTF
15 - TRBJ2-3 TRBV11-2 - TGTGCCAGCAGCCAACCCCGGGGGGCCTGGGGTACGCAGTATTTT CASSQPRGAWGTQYF
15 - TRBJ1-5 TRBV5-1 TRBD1 TGCGCCAGCAGCTTGGCGGGACAGGGTGATCAGCCCCAGCATTTT CASSLAGQGDQPQHF
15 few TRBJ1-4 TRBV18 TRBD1 TGTGCCAGCTCACCACAGCAGGGGGCAGAGGAAAAACTGTTTTTT CASSPQQGAEEKLFF
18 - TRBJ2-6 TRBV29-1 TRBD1 TGCAGCGTCGAGGACCCTACAGGGGGTCCCTCTGGGGCCAACGTCCTGACTTTC CSVEDPTGGPSGANVLTF
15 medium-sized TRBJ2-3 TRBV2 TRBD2 TGTGCCAGCACCCGGACTAGCGGGAGCACAGATACGCAGTATTTT CASTRTSGSTDTQYF
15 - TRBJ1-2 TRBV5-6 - TGTGCCAGCAGCTTTGGCGGGGGGAGGTTATATGGCTACACCTTC CASSFGGGRLYGYTF
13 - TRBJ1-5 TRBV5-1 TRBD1 TGCGCCAGCAGCTTGACAGGGGTTGAGCCCCAGCATTTT CASSLTGVEPQHF
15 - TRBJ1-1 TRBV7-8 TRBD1 TGTGCCAGCAGCTCCGGGACAGGGGTGGGCACTGAAGCTTTCTTT CASSSGTGVGTEAFF
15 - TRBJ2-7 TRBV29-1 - TGCAGCGTTGGGTCTGCTCGGGGGACGAGCTACGAGCAGTACTTC CSVGSARGTSYEQYF
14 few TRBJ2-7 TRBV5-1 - TGCGCCAGCAGCTCGGGACTCGGTAGTTACGAGCAGTACTTC CASSSGLGSYEQYF
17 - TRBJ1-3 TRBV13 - TGTGCCAGCAGCCCGACCGTGGGGAGCCTCTCTGGAAACACCATATATTTT CASSPTVGSLSGNTIYF
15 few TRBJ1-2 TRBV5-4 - TGTGCCAGCAGCCCGAGGGAGCCGATCCACGATGGCTACACCTTC CASSPREPIHDGYTF
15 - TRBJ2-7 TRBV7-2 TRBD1 TGTGCCAGCAGGCTACAGGGGGCCAGCTCCTACGAGCAGTACTTC CASRLQGASSYEQYF
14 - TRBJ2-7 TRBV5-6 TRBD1 TGTGCCAGCAGCGTCACCGGGACAGGAGGCGAGCAGTACTTC CASSVTGTGGEQYF
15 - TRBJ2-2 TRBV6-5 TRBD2 TGTGCCAGCAGTTACCTAGCGGGGGCTACCGGGGAGCTGTTTTTT CASSYLAGATGELFF
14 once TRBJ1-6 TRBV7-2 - TGTGCCAGCAGCTTAGCGGGGGGTAATTCACCCCTCCACTTT CASSLAGGNSPLHF
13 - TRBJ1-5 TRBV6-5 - TGTGCCAGCAGTGAGTCGCCTTATCAGCCCCAGCATTTT CASSESPYQPQHF
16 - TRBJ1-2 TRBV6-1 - TGTGCCAGCAGTGAATTGGGGGCAAGTACTAACTATGGCTACACCTTC CASSELGASTNYGYTF
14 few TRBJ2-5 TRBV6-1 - TGTGCCAGCAGTGAAGTTTTGTTGGAGAAGACCCAGTACTTC CASSEVLLEKTQYF
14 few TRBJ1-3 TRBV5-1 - TGCGCCAGCAGCGCGACAGGCTCTGGAAACACCATATATTTT CASSATGSGNTIYF
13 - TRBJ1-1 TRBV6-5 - TGTGCCAGCAGTCCCCGGGGGAACACTGAAGCTTTCTTT CASSPRGNTEAFF
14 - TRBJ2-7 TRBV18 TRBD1 TGTGCCAGCTCACCGGGACAGGGTACCTACGAGCAGTACTTC CASSPGQGTYEQYF
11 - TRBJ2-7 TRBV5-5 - TGTGCCAGCAGATCAAATTACGAGCAGTACTTC CASRSNYEQYF
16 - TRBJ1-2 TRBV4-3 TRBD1 TGCGCCAGCAGCCCACAAAGGGAACAGGGGGGGTATGGCTACACCTTC CASSPQREQGGYGYTF
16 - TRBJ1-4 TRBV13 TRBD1 TGTGCCAGCAGCTTAAGGGGACAGGGGGCGGCTGAAAAACTGTTTTTT CASSLRGQGAAEKLFF
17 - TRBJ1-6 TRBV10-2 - TGCGCCAGCAGTTTAAGGGGCCCTTTCTCCTATAATTCACCCCTCCACTTT CASSLRGPFSYNSPLHF
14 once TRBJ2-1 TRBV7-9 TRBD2 TGTGCCAGCAGCCTGGGACTAGGGTTTGAGGAGCAGTTCTTC CASSLGLGFEEQFF
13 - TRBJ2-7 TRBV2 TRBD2 TGTGCCAGCCGGGGACTAGCTTCCTACGAGCAGTACTTC CASRGLASYEQYF
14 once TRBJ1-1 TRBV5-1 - TGCGCCAGCAGCTCCGATCACATAAACACTGAAGCTTTCTTT CASSSDHINTEAFF
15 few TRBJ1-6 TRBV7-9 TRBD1 TGTGCCAGCAGCTGGGACAGGGGAAGGAATTCACCCCTCCACTTT CASSWDRGRNSPLHF
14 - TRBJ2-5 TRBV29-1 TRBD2 TGCAGCGTGCAACTAGCGGGGGCCCAAGAGACCCAGTACTTC CSVQLAGAQETQYF
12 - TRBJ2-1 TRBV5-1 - TGCGCCAGCAGCTTGGAAGCCCTGGAGCAGTTCTTC CASSLEALEQFF
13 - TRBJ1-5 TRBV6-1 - TGTGCCAGCAGTACCAGGCGCAATCAGCCCCAGCATTTT CASSTRRNQPQHF
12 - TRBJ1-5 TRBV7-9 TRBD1 TGTGCCAGCGGTACAGGGGCTCAGCCCCAGCATTTT CASGTGAQPQHF
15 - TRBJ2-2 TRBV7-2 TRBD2 TGTGCCAGCAGTATTGCGGGGGGAAACACCGGGGAGCTGTTTTTT CASSIAGGNTGELFF